Presented here are 14 T cell receptor beta chains from one specimen sequenced in a study of cytomegalovirus exposure and HLA in healthy donors. TCRdb keeps only in-frame clones here, not all; method: immunoSEQ multiplex PCR. The sample has hundreds of thousands of clones, 87% seen once. The specimen was PBMCs. These receptors were obtained from a woman aged 18-29 years in good health and CMV-seropositive.

The gene calls are TRBV7-3 and TRBJ2-7; D not resolved. Per germline, CDR1 SGHTA and CDR2 FQGTGA. Trimming removed 2 bases from V and 3 bases from J, with 8 bases in between. The CDR3 loop spans 13 amino acids. CDR3 region: CASSLSSSYEQYF. In DNA form, the CDR3 reads TGTGCCAGCAGCTTATCATCCAGCTACGAGCAGTACTTC.

This clone was seen only once. The V gene is TRBV4-1, the J gene TRBJ2-1, with 10 bases fitting TRBD1. The CDR3 runs to 16 residues. Germline trimming cut 2 bases from V and 9 bases from J; bases unmatched to any gene: 10. The germline V gene encodes CDR1 MGHRA and CDR2 YSYEKL. The CDR3 here is CASSQLPDRGNTEQFF. The CDR3 bases are TGCGCCAGCAGCCAACTACCGGACAGGGGGAACACTGAGCAGTTCTTC.

The chain joins TRBV28 to TRBJ2-3; tentatively, D is TRBD2 (5 bases). Per germline, CDR1 MDHEN and CDR2 SYDVKM. Trimming shortened V by 7 bases and J by 3 bases, and 14 bases separated the two germline ends. This CDR3 contains 14 residues. DNA for the CDR3: TGTGCCAGCACCCGGGAAGGAGCGACAGATACGCAGTATTTT. This codes for CASTREGATDTQYF.

Written as DNA, the CDR3 is TGCGCCAGCAGCTTGGGAGGGACAGGGGGCTTGGAGACCCAGTACTTC. Protein: CASSLGGTGGLETQYF. The J gene is TRBJ2-5, the V gene TRBV5-1; 12 bases map to TRBD1. J was trimmed by 5 bases and V by 0 bases; bases with no gene match: 5. CDR1 is SGHRS, CDR2 YFSETQ, per germline. The CDR3 consists of 16 residues.

The chain recombines TRBV27 with TRBJ1-5; D gene ambiguous. Germline V gene lookup returns CDR1 MNHEY and CDR2 SMNVEV (reference sequence). V dropped 9 bases and J dropped 0 bases, with 12 bases sitting between them. This CDR3 has 14 residues. In DNA form, the CDR3 reads TGTGCCAGTAAGCGGGTCTATAGCAATCAGCCCCAGCATTTT. It specifies CASKRVYSNQPQHF.

The rearrangement uses TRBV27 and TRBJ2-1, with TRBD2 matching 12 bases. Germline CDR1 and CDR2: MNHEY and SMNVEV (reference sequence). The CDR3 has 17 amino acids. V lost 0 bases, J lost 8 bases, and 8 bases stayed unmatched. This CDR3 reads CASSLSATSGSFDEQFF. As DNA, the CDR3 is TGTGCCAGCAGTTTATCCGCGACTAGCGGGAGTTTCGATGAGCAGTTCTTC.

The chain has TRBV5-1 and TRBJ2-1; the D gene is possibly TRBD2 (6 bases). CDR3 length: 14 amino acids. With 0 bases removed from V and 5 bases from J, the gap between germline ends came to 9 bases. Germline V gives CDR1 SGHRS, CDR2 YFSETQ. The CDR3 bases are TGCGCCAGCAGCTTGGGCGGGGAACACAATGAGCAGTTCTTC. Its translation: CASSLGGEHNEQFF.

The gene calls are TRBV6-5 and TRBJ1-5; D is ambiguous. V was shortened by 2 bases and J by 6 bases, with 11 bases between the two germline ends. The CDR3 consists of 14 residues. Per germline, CDR1 MNHEY and CDR2 SVGAGI. Here the CDR3 reads CASSYEWRIQPQHF. DNA for the CDR3: TGTGCCAGCAGTTACGAATGGAGAATTCAGCCCCAGCATTTT.

This clone was seen a few times. As DNA, the CDR3 is TGTGCCAGCAGTCCCGGACATTATAGCAATCAGCCCCAGCATTTT. Encoded protein: CASSPGHYSNQPQHF. J is TRBJ1-5 and V is TRBV6-5; D might be TRBD1 (5 bases). The CDR3 spans 15 residues. The germline gives CDR1 MNHEY, CDR2 SVGAGI. V lost 5 bases to trimming and J lost 0 bases, with 11 bases between them.

This sequence joins TRBV28 and TRBJ1-4, with D unclear. Trimming left V 4 bases short and J 8 bases short, with 5 bases between. The CDR3 contains 11 residues. Germline CDR1 MDHEN, CDR2 SYDVKM. CDR3 amino acids: CASSSTEKLFF. The DNA for the CDR3 is TGTGCCAGCAGTTCGACAGAAAAACTGTTTTTT.

The V and J genes are TRBV9 and TRBJ1-1, with D perhaps matching TRBD1 (6 bases). Per the germline V gene, CDR1 is SGDLS and CDR2 is YYNGEE. The CDR3 is 18 residues long. Deletions cut 0 bases from V and 4 bases from J, with 22 bases between. The CDR3, as DNA: TGTGCCAGCAGCGTAGCCACTCTAACAGGGAACCTAGGCACTGAAGCTTTCTTT. Encoded protein: CASSVATLTGNLGTEAFF. Combining the CDR3 with reference TRBV9 and TRBJ1-1 gives the whole variable domain DSGVTQTPKHLITATGQRVTLRCSPRSGDLSVYWYQQSLDQGLQFLIQYYNGEERAKGNILERFSAQQFPDLHSELNLSSLELGDSALYFCASSVATLTGNLGTEAFFGQGTRLTVV.

This clone was recorded only once. The chain couples TRBV6-6 to TRBJ1-5, with 7 bases fitting TRBD1. Germline trimming cut 2 bases from V and 9 bases from J; bases unmatched to any gene: 10. The CDR3 is 15 amino acids. The germline CDR1 and CDR2 sequences are MNHNY and SVGAGI (reference sequence). This CDR3 is CASSYTGDRSWPQHF. Written as DNA, the CDR3 is TGTGCCAGCAGTTACACAGGGGATCGGTCGTGGCCCCAGCATTTT.

The chain employs TRBV7-9 and TRBJ1-2, with D maybe TRBD1 (5 bases). Germline V lookup: CDR1 SEHNR, CDR2 FQNEAQ (reference sequence). The V gene lost 4 bases and the J gene lost 12 bases, with 12 bases spanning the gap. This CDR3 is 11 amino acids long. CDR3 in DNA: TGTGCCAGCAGCTCCCCAGGGTCTCACACCTTC. Protein product: CASSSPGSHTF.

This clone was found once. This chain connects TRBV19 to TRBJ1-1, with D possibly matching TRBD1 (5 bases). The germline gives CDR1 LNHDA, CDR2 SQIVND (reference sequence). Trimming shortened V by 11 bases and J by 0 bases, and 13 bases separated the two germline ends. This CDR3 is 13 amino acids long. CDR3 DNA: TGTGCCTCGACTGGACATCTGAACACTGAAGCTTTCTTT. Translation gives CASTGHLNTEAFF.